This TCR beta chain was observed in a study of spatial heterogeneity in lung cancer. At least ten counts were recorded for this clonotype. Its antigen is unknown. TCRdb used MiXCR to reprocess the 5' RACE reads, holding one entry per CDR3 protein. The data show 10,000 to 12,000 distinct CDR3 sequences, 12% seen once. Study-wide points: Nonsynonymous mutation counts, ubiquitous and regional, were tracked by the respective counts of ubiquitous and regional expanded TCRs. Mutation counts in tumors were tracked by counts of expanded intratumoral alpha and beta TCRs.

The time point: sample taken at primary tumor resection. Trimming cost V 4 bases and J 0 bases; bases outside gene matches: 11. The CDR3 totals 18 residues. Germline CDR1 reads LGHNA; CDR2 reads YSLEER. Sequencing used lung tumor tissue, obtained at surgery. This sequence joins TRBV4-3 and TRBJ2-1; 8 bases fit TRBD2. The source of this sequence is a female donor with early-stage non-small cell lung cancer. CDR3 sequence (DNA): TGCGCCAGCAGCCGTGACTTTAGCGGGGAGGCCTCCTACAATGAGCAGTTCTTC. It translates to CASSRDFSGEASYNEQFF.